The 22 T cell receptor beta chains below were found in one sample sequenced in a study of shared clonotypes between healthy human individuals. Assay used: immunoSEQ multiplex PCR; TCRdb lists only in-frame clones, some missing. The data contain some 1,900,000 clones, less than 95% of them singletons. Terminally differentiated effector memory CD45RA+ cells were excluded by CCR7 positive selection of CD45RO-negative cells. Sequenced input: naive CD8+ T cells sorted from blood. These receptors all stem from a man younger than 30 in good health.

Remarks on this clone: Within the sample, other DNA sequences also encode this same CDR3. The chain uses TRBV27 and TRBJ2-7, with 8 positions matching TRBD2. CDR3 length equals 15 residues. The germline V gene has CDR1 MNHEY and CDR2 SMNVEV (reference sequence). V was clipped by 0 bases and J by 2 bases; unmatched bases: 3. The CDR3 sequence: CASSLSPGGAYEQYF. The CDR3 DNA follows: TGTGCCAGCAGTTTATCCCCGGGAGGGGCCTACGAGCAGTACTTC.

This chain joins TRBV7-6 and TRBJ2-3; 8 bases align to TRBD2. Unmatched junction bases numbered 10, after V lost 2 bases and J lost 6 bases. This CDR3 spans 16 amino acids. Germline V gene sequence: CDR1 SGHVS, CDR2 FNYEAQ. CDR3 nucleotides: TGTGCCAGCAGCTTAATTGCGGGAGGCGAGGAGGATACGCAGTATTTT. Amino acid sequence: CASSLIAGGEEDTQYF.

The chain couples TRBV29-1 to TRBJ2-7, with D hard to call. This CDR3 spans 15 amino acids. Germline lookup yields CDR1 SQVTM and CDR2 ANQGSEA. The V end lost 4 bases, the J end lost 3 bases, and 19 bases lay between the germline ends. The CDR3 nucleotides are TGCAGCGTTGTAAGCAGGACGTCTGGTCACTACGAGCAGTACTTC. Protein sequence: CSVVSRTSGHYEQYF.

This rearrangement joins TRBV5-4 to TRBJ1-2; 7 bases match TRBD1. There are 14 residues in the CDR3. Germline CDR1 SGHNT, CDR2 YYREEE (reference sequence). The junction had 4 bases not matched to a gene; V was cut back by 0 bases and J by 5 bases. This CDR3 is CASSLVEGAYGYTF. CDR3 nucleotides: TGTGCCAGCAGCTTGGTAGAGGGGGCTTATGGCTACACCTTC.

Comments on this clone: This same CDR3 is encoded by further DNA sequences in the sample. V and J are TRBV9 and TRBJ2-1, with D unresolved. V lost 0 bases and J lost 6, with 7 bases in between. This CDR3 region has 13 residues. Looked up from germline, CDR1 is SGDLS and CDR2 is YYNGEE. In DNA, the CDR3 is TGTGCCAGCAGCGTAGTTAGTTCCAATGAGCAGTTCTTC. Its protein is CASSVVSSNEQFF.

The genes are TRBV4-3 and TRBJ1-5; unclear D gene. CDR1 is LGHNA, CDR2 YSLEER, per germline. V was pared by 1 base and J by 0 bases, with 7 bases between. The CDR3 is made up of 15 amino acids. CDR3 in amino acids: CASSQGRYSNQPQHF. The CDR3 nucleotides are TGCGCCAGCAGCCAAGGACGATATAGCAATCAGCCCCAGCATTTT.

Details on this clone: In the same sample, other DNA sequences code for this CDR3. The chain links TRBV2 to TRBJ2-1; a possible D gene is TRBD2 (6 bases). The CDR3 extends over 13 amino acids. Trimming pared 6 bases from V and 4 bases from J, leaving 10 bases between. CDR1 and CDR2 from the germline V gene are SNHLY and FYNNEI. The CDR3 reads CASSAGPYNEQFF. In DNA form, the CDR3 reads TGTGCCAGCAGCGCGGGGCCTTACAATGAGCAGTTCTTC.

This chain connects TRBV9 to TRBJ2-7; D is undetermined. The CDR3 is 14 amino acids. The V end lost 4 bases, the J end lost 2 bases, and 13 bases lay between the germline ends. Germline lookup yields CDR1 SGDLS and CDR2 YYNGEE. DNA of the CDR3: TGTGCCAGCAGCCCAACAAGGGTGACCTACGAGCAGTACTTC. Protein product: CASSPTRVTYEQYF.

V usage is TRBV30 and J usage is TRBJ1-5; D remains unclear. The germline V gene encodes CDR1 GTSNPN and CDR2 SVGIG (reference sequence). The V end lost 1 base, the J end lost 3 bases, and 10 bases lay between the germline ends. The CDR3 runs to 14 residues. The CDR3 region has the DNA TGTGCCTGGAGTGAAATCGGATACAATCAGCCCCAGCATTTT. This codes for CAWSEIGYNQPQHF.

This sequence joins TRBV29-1 and TRBJ2-7, with 7 bases matching TRBD1. The length of the CDR3 is 14 residues. V was clipped by 0 bases and J by 4 bases; unmatched bases: 6. In germline, CDR1 is SQVTM, CDR2 ANQGSEA. CDR3 nucleotides: TGCAGCGTTGAAGATCCGGGGACAGAGTACGAGCAGTACTTC. Amino acids: CSVEDPGTEYEQYF.

This clone was observed a single time. The V and J genes are TRBV11-2 and TRBJ2-5, with 7 bases lining up with TRBD2. Germline lookup yields CDR1 SGHAT and CDR2 FQNNGV. CDR3 length: 12 residues. V gave up 8 bases and J gave up 5 bases; unmatched junction bases: 5. The CDR3 bases are TGTGCCAGCGGGGGAGGGCGGGAGACCCAGTACTTC. Translated: CASGGGRETQYF.

The chain combines TRBV7-9 with TRBJ1-1; no reliable D call. Deletions cut 7 bases from V and 0 bases from J, with 12 bases between. The CDR3 totals 14 residues. Per the germline V gene, CDR1 is SEHNR and CDR2 is FQNEAQ (reference sequence). In DNA form, the CDR3 reads TGTGCCAGCAAGCAGGAGGGCATGAACACTGAAGCTTTCTTT. This sequence encodes CASKQEGMNTEAFF.

The rearrangement uses TRBV27 and TRBJ2-1; D may match TRBD1 or TRBD2 (6 bases each). Trimming pared 5 bases from V and 4 bases from J, leaving 15 bases between. There are 15 residues in the CDR3. CDR1 and CDR2 from the germline V gene are MNHEY and SMNVEV (reference sequence). The chain's CDR3 is CASSPPGGGYNEQFF. The DNA for the CDR3 is TGTGCCAGCAGTCCTCCCGGAGGGGGATACAATGAGCAGTTCTTC.

The chain couples TRBV21-1 to TRBJ2-2; the tabulated D call, TRBD2, remains unverified against the DNA. TRBV21-1 is a known pseudogene. The CDR3 loop spans 13 amino acids. CDR3 sequence reads: CASSKGEAGELFF. DNA for the CDR3: TGTGCCAGCAGCAAAGGAGAGGCCGGGGAGCTGTTTTTT.

This chain uses TRBV9 with TRBJ2-1; 8 bases are a match to TRBD2. The V and J ends lost 6 bases and 2 bases, in that order; junction bases with no gene match: 7. This CDR3 has 15 residues. Germline V gives CDR1 SGDLS, CDR2 YYNGEE. The CDR3 nucleotides are TGTGCCAGCACCCTGACTAGCGTTCCCTACAATGAGCAGTTCTTC. Its protein is CASTLTSVPYNEQFF.

Regarding this clone: Within the sample, other DNA sequences also encode this same CDR3. The genes are TRBV5-6 and TRBJ1-2; the D gene is possibly TRBD1 (5 bases). V lost 3 bases and J lost 3, with 9 bases in between. This CDR3 has 13 amino acids. CDR1 is SGHDT and CDR2 is YYEEEE in the germline V gene. The CDR3 DNA sequence: TGTGCCAGCAGCTGGGACCGAGACTATGGCTACACCTTC. Translated, it gives CASSWDRDYGYTF. Based on the CDR3 plus reference TRBV5-6 and TRBJ1-2, the full variable domain is DAGVTQSPTHLIKTRGQQVTLRCSPKSGHDTVSWYQQALGQGPQFIFQYYEEEERQRGNFPDRFSGHQFPNYSSELNVNALLLGDSALYLCASSWDRDYGYTFGSGTRLTVV.

V gene TRBV21-1 combines with J gene TRBJ2-2; the table assigns TRBD1, which was not confirmed against the DNA. TRBV21-1 is a pseudogene locus. There are 17 residues in the CDR3. CDR3 residues: CASSTRDRGCPNGELFF. CDR3 in DNA: TGTGCCAGCAGCACAAGGGACAGGGGATGTCCCAACGGGGAGCTGTTTTTT.

This CDR3 reads CASSYRGTNTEAFF. As DNA, the CDR3 is TGTGCCAGCAGCTATCGGGGGACGAACACTGAAGCTTTCTTT. The chain is built from TRBV13 and TRBJ1-1; D is possibly TRBD1 (5 bases). Germline CDR1 PRHDT, CDR2 FYEKMQ (reference sequence). Trimming left V 4 bases short and J 1 base short, with 10 bases between. This CDR3 comprises 14 residues.

The gene calls are TRBV7-8 and TRBJ2-7; 7 bases are shared with TRBD1. CDR3 length: 17 amino acids. V shed 2 bases and J 3 bases; nucleotides not matched to a gene: 13. The germline V gene has CDR1 SGHVS and CDR2 FQNEAQ. The CDR3 sequence: CASSLPPDREPRYEQYF. CDR3 nucleotide sequence: TGTGCCAGCAGCTTACCCCCAGACAGGGAGCCCCGCTACGAGCAGTACTTC.

This clone was seen a single time. The chain uses TRBV4-2 and TRBJ1-2; 10 bases line up with TRBD1. From germline, CDR1 is LGHNA and CDR2 YNFKEQ. The V and J ends lost 0 bases and 3 bases, in that order; junction bases with no gene match: 7. This CDR3 has 17 amino acids. The CDR3 sequence is CASSQDRWDRGDYGYTF. The DNA of the CDR3 is TGTGCCAGCAGCCAAGATAGGTGGGACAGGGGTGACTATGGCTACACCTTC.

This chain links TRBV13 with TRBJ2-7; the match to TRBD1 covers 7 bases. The V gene's germline CDR1 is PRHDT and CDR2 FYEKMQ (reference sequence). The CDR3 runs 16 residues. Trimming at V came to 6 bases and at J to 2 bases, leaving 13 bases not matched to a gene. CDR3 coding DNA: TGTGCCAGCAGTTTTACAGGGGAATTGGCTCCCTACGAGCAGTACTTC. Protein product: CASSFTGELAPYEQYF.

The J gene is TRBJ2-4, the V gene TRBV2; TRBD2 matches at 7 bases. V lost 10 bases to trimming and J lost 4 bases; unmatched junction nucleotides: 13. In germline, CDR1 is SNHLY, CDR2 FYNNEI. The CDR3 is made up of 15 amino acids. The CDR3 sequence: CATLWGGREKNIQYF. CDR3 bases: TGTGCCACCCTCTGGGGGGGTCGGGAAAAAAACATTCAGTACTTC. Using reference TRBV2 and TRBJ2-4 for the parts outside the CDR3, the full variable domain is EPEVTQTPSHQVTQMGQEVILRCVPISNHLYFYWYRQILGQKVEFLVSFYNNEISEKSEIFDDQFSVERPDGSNFTLKIRSTKLEDSAMYFCATLWGGREKNIQYFGAGTRLSVL.